This T cell receptor (beta chain) is from a study of identical twins. TCRdb reanalysed the 5' RACE reads using MiXCR and keeps one entry per CDR3 protein. In the table there are about 1.7 million distinct CDR3 sequences, less than 35% of which are singletons. This clonotype was observed a few times. Its antigen is not known. The study's findings and limits: With monozygotic twins, out-of-frame TCR alpha sharing exceeded what models estimated.

This TCR was recovered from a newborn girl in good health. The sequencing input was cord blood.

In DNA form, the CDR3 reads TGCGCCAGCAGCTTGAAGGCAGGGTTGGGAAATGAAAAACTGTTTTTT. Translating it yields CASSLKAGLGNEKLFF. V usage is TRBV5-1 and J usage is TRBJ1-4, with a possible D match to TRBD1 (5 bases). V was shortened by 1 base and J by 5 bases, with 15 bases between the two germline ends. From germline, CDR1 is SGHRS and CDR2 YFSETQ. This CDR3 region has 16 residues.